These 8 T cell receptor beta chains share one sample of origin, sequenced in a study of response to subunit inactivated influenza vaccine. Via MiXCR, TCRdb re-called the RT-PCR reads, giving one row per CDR3 protein. There are 150,000 to 200,000 distinct CDR3 sequences in the sample; approximately 12% occur only once, and approximately 32% lies in the top ten. These data are also associated with another study on T cells expressing NK-cell markers. In that study: The cDNA for TCR beta came from 5'RACE template switching with UMIs.

Sequences were derived from CD8+ T cells sorted from PBMCs, sampled roughly 12 days after vaccination. Source of these receptors: a man aged 50-59 years who received an inactivated influenza vaccine.

The chain couples TRBV27 to TRBJ2-7; D assignment may be TRBD1 or TRBD2 (5 bases each). This CDR3 spans 16 amino acids. The ends were cut back, 6 bases at V and 4 bases at J, with 22 bases in the middle. The germline gives CDR1 MNHEY, CDR2 SMNVEV (reference sequence). CDR3 loop: CASSPEGQRASYEQYF. In DNA, the CDR3 is TGTGCCAGCAGCCCCGAGGGGCAAAGGGCGAGTTACGAGCAGTACTTC.

The CDR3 sequence: CASSTAPREEQYF. The DNA for the CDR3 is TGTGCCAGCAGCACTGCACCTCGGGAGGAGCAGTACTTC. The chain links TRBV7-6 to TRBJ2-7; tentatively, D is TRBD2 (6 bases). V lost 5 bases, J lost 7 bases, and 15 bases lay in between. CDR1 is SGHVS and CDR2 is FNYEAQ in the germline V gene. The CDR3 spans 13 residues.

This clonotype was detected a few times. The chain recombines TRBV27 with TRBJ1-4; unclear D gene. The CDR3 runs to 14 residues. Germline V gives CDR1 MNHEY, CDR2 SMNVEV (reference sequence). V shed 8 bases and J shed 7 bases, with 17 bases lying between them. The CDR3 protein is CASRLSIRAEKLFF. The CDR3 nucleotides are TGTGCCAGCCGACTGTCTATAAGGGCTGAAAAACTGTTTTTT. Using reference TRBV27 and TRBJ1-4 for the parts outside the CDR3, the full variable domain is EAQVTQNPRYLITVTGKKLTVTCSQNMNHEYMSWYRQDPGLGLRQIYYSMNVEVTDKGDVPEGYKVSRKEKRNFPLILESPSPNQTSLYFCASRLSIRAEKLFFGSGTQLSVL.

In this sample, this clonotype turned up many times. V and J are TRBV3-1 and TRBJ2-7, with D unclear. The V end lost 0 bases, the J end lost 9 bases, and 21 bases lay between the germline ends. In germline, CDR1 is LGHDT, CDR2 YNNKEL (reference sequence). The CDR3 runs to 16 residues. The CDR3 DNA follows: TGTGCCAGCAGCCAAGATTGGAGACACACCGGTTCGGGGCAGTACTTC. Protein sequence: CASSQDWRHTGSGQYF.

The chain links TRBV12-3 or TRBV12-4 to TRBJ2-3, with D perhaps matching TRBD1 (6 bases). The length of the CDR3 is 15 residues. V was cut by 7 bases and J by 8 bases, with 22 bases left in between. The CDR3 loop is CASTRPGHPSGTQYF. The CDR3 DNA is TGTGCCAGCACTAGGCCGGGACACCCTTCGGGTACGCAGTATTTT.

The V and J genes are TRBV10-3 and TRBJ1-5; 7 nucleotides line up with TRBD1. J gave up 5 bases and V 6 bases, and 4 bases lay outside the gene matches. The CDR3 spans 13 residues. Germline CDR1 and CDR2: ENHRY and SYGVKD. DNA of the CDR3: TGTGCCATCAGGGGACAGACCTATCAGCCCCAGCATTTT. It is translated as CAIRGQTYQPQHF.

This chain links TRBV12-3 or TRBV12-4 with TRBJ2-5, with 8 bases aligning to TRBD1. With V trimmed by 5 bases and J by 4 bases, 9 bases remained unmatched. The CDR3 runs 15 residues. In nucleotides, the CDR3 is TGTGCCAGCAGTCTCAGGACAGGGCTGGGAGAGACCCAGTACTTC. This translates into CASSLRTGLGETQYF.

DNA for the CDR3: TGTGCCAGCAGCCAAGAGGGGGGTCAGCCCCAGCATTTT. Residues: CASSQEGGQPQHF. The chain employs TRBV4-2 and TRBJ1-5; maybe TRBD1 (5 bases). Germline loops: CDR1 LGHNA, CDR2 YNFKEQ. Trimming took 0 bases from V and 6 from J, leaving 6 bases between them. This CDR3 has 13 amino acids.